This T cell receptor (beta chain) was profiled in a study of blood T cells in healthy people across ages. General study findings and limits: The long-lived group displayed more naive CD4+ cells, plus higher diversity, than the aged donors did.

The table lists this clonotype with a count of one. The antigen remains undetermined. One base away lies a much larger clone, so this may be a sequencing read error. The CDR3 runs 13 residues. Germline V CDR1 and CDR2: ENHRY, SYGVKD. Healthy individuals of Caucasian origin from Russia, aged about 6 to 100, served as donors. Alongside a J-beta primer mix, a sample-barcoded 5' primer served in a second PCR lasting roughly 7 to 11 cycles. There were at least 3 million CDR3-containing paired-end reads obtained from each sample. TCRdb fed the 5' RACE reads into MiXCR, producing one record per CDR3 protein. The sample yields over 950,000 distinct CDR3 sequences, roughly two fifths seen once.

V gene TRBV10-3 combines with J gene TRBJ2-1; 8 nucleotides agree with TRBD2. Sequencing was performed on blood. This TCR was sampled from a man younger than 35 in good health. The CDR3, as DNA: TGTGTCATCAGTGAGTCGGGAGGGGATGAGCAGTTCTTC. As protein: CVISESGGDEQFF.